The 14 T cell receptor beta chains below were found in one sample sequenced in a study of radiotherapy plus CTLA-4 blockade in lung cancer. Assay used: immunoSEQ multiplex PCR; TCRdb lists only in-frame clones, some missing. The top ten clones hold approximately 3.7% of a sample with about 98,000 clones, 82% of them seen once. The sample was peripheral blood, taken from a patient treated with radiotherapy plus ipilimumab. The receptors derive from a human donor with non-small cell lung cancer who had a partial response to radiotherapy plus ipilimumab.

This clone was seen a single time. This chain connects TRBV29-1 to TRBJ2-6; 8 bases fit TRBD1. The CDR3 has 18 residues. Germline V gives CDR1 SQVTM, CDR2 ANQGSEA. V shed 5 bases, J shed 0 bases, and the junction held 12 bases outside the gene matches. This chain's CDR3 is CSVRDRGTSLSGANVLTF. CDR3 DNA: TGCAGCGTTCGTGACAGGGGAACGAGTCTCTCTGGGGCCAACGTCCTGACTTTC.

The chain carries TRBV18 and TRBJ2-3, with D perhaps matching TRBD1 (6 bases). The V and J ends lost 5 bases and 6 bases respectively, with 15 bases between them. Germline V gene lookup returns CDR1 KGHSH and CDR2 LQKENI. This CDR3 is 14 amino acids long. CDR3 region: CASSVVTGTDTQYF. The CDR3 nucleotides read TGTGCCAGCTCAGTCGTAACAGGGACCGATACGCAGTATTTT.

In the case of this clone: The same CDR3 is also encoded by other DNA sequences in this sample. The CDR3, as DNA: TGTGCCAGCAGTTCACAGGGCTACGAGCAGTACTTC. It yields the protein CASSSQGYEQYF. J is TRBJ2-7 and V is TRBV5-4; weak D call: TRBD1 (6 bases). The CDR3 is 12 amino acids. In germline, CDR1 is SGHNT, CDR2 YYREEE (reference sequence). Trimming pared 5 bases from V and 3 bases from J, leaving 9 bases between.

This chain links TRBV4-1 with TRBJ2-3; TRBD2 matches 8 bases. Germline V gene data show CDR1 as MGHRA and CDR2 as YSYEKL. The CDR3 sequence is 21 residues long. V lost 0 bases, J lost 4 bases, and 21 bases stayed unmatched. The CDR3 coding sequence is TGCGCCAGCAGCCAAGATAGGGCAGGGGTTATAGGGACTAGGGGGTCAGATACGCAGTATTTT. It encodes CASSQDRAGVIGTRGSDTQYF.

This rearrangement joins TRBV6-4 to TRBJ2-1, with a tentative D call TRBD2 (6 bases). V lost 5 bases, J lost 8 bases, and 16 bases lay in between. CDR1 is MRHNA and CDR2 is SNTAGT in the germline V gene. The CDR3 covers 14 residues. The CDR3 here is CASSSSGGLDEQFF. The CDR3 DNA follows: TGTGCCAGCAGTAGTAGCGGAGGCCTCGATGAGCAGTTCTTC.

CDR3 region: CASSARTGGVTGELFF. For the CDR3, the DNA is TGTGCCAGCAGCGCTCGGACAGGGGGCGTGACCGGGGAGCTGTTTTTT. V is TRBV9 and J is TRBJ2-2; 11 bases are shared with TRBD1. The trim removed 3 bases at V and 5 bases at J, leaving 6 bases unmatched. Germline lookup yields CDR1 SGDLS and CDR2 YYNGEE. This CDR3 region has 16 residues.

The chain links TRBV2 to TRBJ1-6; D possibly corresponds to TRBD1 (6 bases). Germline assignment: CDR1 SNHLY and CDR2 FYNNEI. The CDR3 loop spans 16 amino acids. Trimming removed 8 bases from V and 9 bases from J, with 23 bases in between. The CDR3 DNA sequence: TGTGCCAGCCAGGCGAGCGCAGGGGTGTATGGTTCACCCCTCCACTTT. Protein: CASQASAGVYGSPLHF.

In this sample, this clone turned up once. The V and J genes are TRBV6-5 and TRBJ1-2; 8 nucleotides agree with TRBD1. This CDR3 region has 14 residues. Unmatched junction bases numbered 11, after V lost 6 bases and J lost 8 bases. Germline CDR1 MNHEY, CDR2 SVGAGI. CDR3 residues: CASSRPQGVQGYTF. Here the CDR3 DNA reads TGTGCCAGCAGCCGACCACAGGGGGTCCAGGGCTACACCTTC.

The rearrangement joins TRBV28 to TRBJ1-1, with D possibly being TRBD1 (6 bases). V lost 2 bases, J lost 10 bases, and 14 bases lay in between. The CDR3 runs to 13 residues. Germline lookup yields CDR1 MDHEN and CDR2 SYDVKM. The CDR3 nucleotides read TGTGCCAGCAGTTTAACTCTCCTAGGGGGAGCTTTCTTT. This codes for CASSLTLLGGAFF.

The chain uses TRBV7-2 and TRBJ2-3; D is perhaps TRBD2 (6 bases). CDR1 is SGHTA and CDR2 is FQGNSA in the germline V gene. Trimming cost V 1 base and J 5 bases, with 16 bases left between them. The CDR3 sequence is 16 residues long. The CDR3 reads CASSLVLAGRRDTQYF. For the CDR3, the DNA is TGTGCCAGCAGCTTAGTGCTGGCGGGAAGAAGAGATACGCAGTATTTT. Looking up the rest from reference TRBV7-2 and TRBJ2-3 gives the full variable domain: GAGVSQSPSNKVTEKGKDVELRCDPISGHTALYWYRQSLGQGLEFLIYFQGNSAPDKSGLPSDRFSAERTGGSVSTLTIQRTQQEDSAVYLCASSLVLAGRRDTQYFGPGTRLTVL.

This clone was found once. The V and J genes are TRBV6-5 and TRBJ2-1; D remains ambiguous. The length of the CDR3 is 14 residues. Germline-derived CDR1 and CDR2 are MNHEY and SVGAGI. Trimming shortened V by 8 bases and J by 0 bases, and 11 bases separated the two germline ends. CDR3 protein: CASRDLDSYNEQFF. CDR3 in DNA: TGTGCCAGCCGAGACTTAGACTCCTACAATGAGCAGTTCTTC.

This sequence joins TRBV7-2 and TRBJ2-5; D gene ambiguous. Germline assignment: CDR1 SGHTA and CDR2 FQGNSA. This CDR3 has 12 residues. Trimming stripped 5 bases from V and 4 bases from J, with 8 bases between. The CDR3: CASSLNGETQYF. The CDR3 region has the DNA TGTGCCAGCAGCCTGAACGGAGAGACCCAGTACTTC.

This rearrangement joins TRBV28 to TRBJ1-4; 8 bases are a match to TRBD1. From germline, CDR1 is MDHEN and CDR2 SYDVKM. The CDR3 has 14 amino acids. V lost 4 bases, J lost 8 bases, and 6 bases stayed unmatched. CDR3 amino acids: CASSSTGGREKLFF. CDR3 nucleotide sequence: TGTGCCAGCAGTTCCACAGGGGGTAGGGAAAAACTGTTTTTT.

The rearrangement links TRBV28 to TRBJ1-2; D perhaps matches TRBD1 (5 bases). Between the trimmed V and J ends, which lost 3 bases and 8 bases, there was a span of 13 bases. Per the germline V gene, CDR1 is MDHEN and CDR2 is SYDVKM. The CDR3 is made up of 13 amino acids. CDR3 amino acids: CASSLGLMRGYTF. The CDR3 bases are TGTGCCAGCAGTTTGGGGCTAATGCGGGGCTACACCTTC.